What follows are 14 T cell receptor beta chains derived from one specimen sequenced in a study of T cell clonality in common variable immunodeficiency. Libraries were prepared by immunoSEQ multiplex PCR; TCRdb keeps only in-frame clonotypes and omits some of them. The sample yields fewer than 50,000 clones, without any singletons. The specimen was peripheral blood mononuclear cells. The receptor source for this set is a person aged 18 to 70 in good health.

Ten or more counts support this clone. Read data end 3 residues before the CDR3 end; the end is taken from the germline J gene. The rearrangement joins TRBV5-1 to TRBJ1-1; D is perhaps TRBD1 (6 bases). Germline-derived CDR1 and CDR2 are SGHRS and YFSETQ. V was trimmed by 0 bases and J by 3 bases, leaving 9 bases between them. The CDR3 length is 14 residues. This chain's CDR3 is CASSLGDTDTEAFF. Incomplete CDR3 DNA: TGCGCCAGCAGCTTGGGGGACACTGACACTGAA. The variable domain in full, with the rest retrieved from reference TRBV5-1 and TRBJ1-1, is KAGVTQTPRYLIKTRGQQVTLSCSPISGHRSVSWYQQTPGQGLQFLFEYFSETQRNKGNFPGRFSGRQFSNSRSEMNVSTLELGDSALYLCASSLGDTDTEAFFGQGTRLTVV.

This clone was seen at least ten times. The read finishes 3 residues shy of the CDR3 end, and the germline J gene is used to complete it. This chain uses TRBV7-9 with TRBJ2-2; D ambiguous. CDR3 length: 15 residues. Germline V gene data show CDR1 as SEHNR and CDR2 as FQNEAQ (reference sequence). V shed 1 base and J shed 1 base, with 7 bases lying between them. Incomplete CDR3 DNA: TGTGCCAGCAGCTTAGATTCATGGAACACCGGGGAG. Protein: CASSLDSWNTGE. The full CDR3 is CASSLDSWNTGELFF.

At least ten counts were recorded for this clone. With the read ending 3 residues before the CDR3 end, the germline J gene is used to fill in that end. The chain employs TRBV19 and TRBJ1-1, with D maybe TRBD1 (5 bases). The CDR3 has 14 residues. The V gene lost 3 bases and the J gene lost 4 bases, with 12 bases spanning the gap. Germline-derived CDR1 and CDR2 are LNHDA and SQIVND (reference sequence). The CDR3 bases that were read are TGTGCCAGTAGTATTTTTTCAGGGTCCACTGAA. Its protein product is CASSIFSGSTE. The whole CDR3 region reads CASSIFSGSTEAFF.

This clone was counted ten times or more. The sequenced fragment ends 3 residues before the CDR3 boundary, so the rest is inferred from the germline J gene. The V and J genes are TRBV12-3 or TRBV12-4 and TRBJ2-3, with D maybe TRBD1 (5 bases). The length of the CDR3 is 13 residues. Trimming shortened V by 3 bases and J by 5 bases, and 9 bases separated the two germline ends. The CDR3 DNA, read in part, is TGTGCCAGCAGTTTTCCCAGGGTAGATACG. Its translation is CASSFPRVDT. From start to end, the CDR3 is CASSFPRVDTQYF.

This clone was detected ten times or more. The CDR3 end lies 3 residues beyond the end of the read and is filled in from the germline J gene. This chain links TRBV20-1 with TRBJ1-1, with 7 positions matching TRBD1. Germline trimming cut 6 bases from V and 1 base from J; bases unmatched to any gene: 5. Germline V gene lookup returns CDR1 DFQATT and CDR2 SNEGSKA (reference sequence). This CDR3 contains 13 residues. The part of the CDR3 DNA that was read is TGCAGTGCCGGGACAGATAAGAACACTGAA. It yields the protein CSAGTDKNTE. The entire CDR3 reads CSAGTDKNTEAFF.

Many counts were recorded for this clone. Read sequence stops 3 residues before the CDR3 end, and the germline J gene provides the missing end. The J gene is TRBJ2-7, the V gene TRBV19; D perhaps matches TRBD1 (7 bases). Germline V gives CDR1 LNHDA, CDR2 SQIVND (reference sequence). Deletions cut 5 bases from V and 0 bases from J, with 11 bases between. The CDR3 covers 14 residues. The part of the CDR3 DNA that was read is TGTGCCAGTAGTCTCCAGGGGGGCTCCTACGAG. Translation gives CASSLQGGSYE. The whole CDR3 region reads CASSLQGGSYEQYF.

The sample holds many counts of this clone. The read gets to within 3 residues of the CDR3 end, and the germline J gene fills in the rest. The V and J genes are TRBV20-1 and TRBJ1-1; the D gene is possibly TRBD1 (5 bases). Germline assignment: CDR1 DFQATT and CDR2 SNEGSKA (reference sequence). V gave up 1 base and J gave up 0 bases, with 6 bases separating them. There are 13 residues in the CDR3. The sequenced part of the CDR3 DNA is TGCAGTGCTAGAGGCAGGGTGAACACTGAA. It translates to CSARGRVNTE. The CDR3, in full, reads CSARGRVNTEAFF.

This clone was found many times. The CDR3 DNA, read in part, is TGTGCCAGCATTCAGGCCTCTGGAAACACC. Translation: CASIQASGNT. The full-length CDR3 reads as CASIQASGNTIYF. The V and J genes are TRBV6-2 or TRBV6-3 and TRBJ1-3; no reliable D call. The read stops 3 residues short of the end of the CDR3; the missing end is completed from the germline J gene. This CDR3 comprises 13 residues. From germline, CDR1 is MNHEY and CDR2 SVGEGT. Trimming cost V 7 bases and J 0 bases, with 7 bases left between them.

This clone has ten or more counts. The CDR3 end is not reached by the read, which stops 3 residues before it; the germline J gene fills it in. This chain connects TRBV28 to TRBJ1-3; no clear D. The V gene lost 5 bases and the J gene lost 3 bases, with 20 bases spanning the gap. The CDR3 extends over 17 amino acids. The germline gives CDR1 MDHEN, CDR2 SYDVKM. The sequenced part of the CDR3 DNA is TGTGCCAGCAGTCCCTACAGCCCGGAAAGGGTTGGAAACACC. This codes for CASSPYSPERVGNT. The whole CDR3 sequence reads CASSPYSPERVGNTIYF.

This clone was detected ten times or more. The observed sequence ends 3 residues before the CDR3 terminus, with the missing tail filled in from the germline J gene. The chain is built from TRBV20-1 and TRBJ1-5; D ambiguous. The ends were cut back, 0 bases at V and 6 bases at J, with 9 bases in the middle. From germline, CDR1 is DFQATT and CDR2 SNEGSKA (reference sequence). The CDR3 loop spans 13 amino acids. CDR3 loop: CSARDFSGQPQHF. The CDR3 bases that were read are TGCAGTGCTAGAGATTTTAGCGGTCAGCCC.

This clone was seen ten or more times. Read data end 3 residues before the CDR3 end; the end is taken from the germline J gene. This chain joins TRBV6-1 and TRBJ2-7, with 10 bases that match TRBD1. Germline CDR1 and CDR2: MNHNS and SASEGT. The CDR3 contains 15 residues. The junction had 5 bases not matched to a gene; V was cut back by 3 bases and J by 3 bases. The sequenced part of the CDR3 DNA is TGTGCCAGCAGTGAGAGGACAGGGGGAATCTACGAG. This sequence encodes CASSERTGGIYE. The complete CDR3 sequence is CASSERTGGIYEQYF.

This clone was counted many times. Read coverage stops 3 residues before the CDR3 terminus; the germline J gene supplies the remainder. The V and J genes are TRBV11-3 and TRBJ2-5; 8 nucleotides match TRBD2. Losses at the gene ends were 0 bases for V and 5 bases for J; bases not matched to a gene: 5. Germline V gene sequence: CDR1 SGHNT, CDR2 YENEEA. The CDR3 runs 15 residues. CDR3 DNA (partial): TGTGCCAGCAGCTTAGATGGGACTAGTGGGGAGACC. Its protein is CASSLDGTSGET. The whole CDR3 is CASSLDGTSGETQYF.

This clone was recorded many times. The read ends 3 residues before the CDR3 terminus; that terminus is restored from the germline J gene. The chain is built from TRBV12-3 or TRBV12-4 and TRBJ2-7; D ambiguous. CDR3 length: 12 amino acids. Trimming removed 5 bases at V and 4 bases at J, with 9 bases between. CDR3 bases read: TGTGCCAGCAGTCCGATAGTATACGAG. It encodes CASSPIVYE. The entire CDR3 sequence reads CASSPIVYEQYF.

This clone was observed at least ten times. The CDR3 extends 3 residues past the end of the read, so its final part is completed from the germline J gene. The genes are TRBV29-1 and TRBJ2-1, with D possibly TRBD2 on 6 matching bases. Trimming took 7 bases from V and 2 from J, leaving 15 bases between them. Looked up from germline, CDR1 is SQVTM and CDR2 is ANQGSEA. The CDR3 extends over 14 amino acids. The CDR3 loop reads CSAASVFPYNEQFF. Incomplete CDR3 DNA: TGCAGCGCTGCTAGCGTGTTTCCCTACAATGAG.